This T cell receptor (beta chain) was captured by sequencing in a study of post-analysis software for immune sequencing data. Study as a whole: Some patients lacked subtype; others had relapsing-remitting, secondary progressive or progressive-relapsing disease.

The CDR3 spans 11 residues. Per germline, CDR1 SQVTM and CDR2 ANQGSEA. The V end was cut by 5 bases, the J end by 1 base, with 5 bases between. Unique molecular identifiers were built into the TCR beta cDNA libraries. TCRdb used MiXCR to reprocess the PCR reads, holding one entry per CDR3 protein. Of approximately 630,000 distinct CDR3 sequences in the sample, approximately 59% are singletons; the top ten hold over 9%. Notes on this clonotype: Its antigen is still unknown.

Regarding the study as a whole: Patients had higher frequencies than controls of five or six TRBV segments, including TRBV5-6, TRBV5-1 and TRBV20-1. Analysis by F measure revealed that same-batch samples clustered strongly together.

This receptor was identified in a girl aged 2 to 9 with multiple sclerosis. The V gene is TRBV29-1, the J gene TRBJ1-2; D uncertain. Input material: blood. CDR3 sequence: CSVSINYGYTF. The CDR3 DNA reads as TGCAGCGTTTCCATTAACTATGGCTACACCTTC.